One T cell receptor (beta chain) is described in this entry. The data are from a study of T cell clones after liver transplantation. About the research overall: TCRbeta sequencing after a pre-transplant mixed lymphocyte reaction identified graft-donor-reactive clones, later tracked in post-transplant blood. Three of eight recipients were HCV-positive; others had non-autoimmune, non-viral indications. Until 12-24 months post-transplant, subjects got standard immunosuppression and no induction.

Clones were sequenced by immunoSEQ multiplex PCR, and TCRdb holds only the in-frame ones, with some missing. The data contain tens of thousands of clones, more than 70% of them seen just once; the ten biggest clones take up about a tenth. This clonotype was sampled from a human patient who received a liver transplant. Some T cells may arise from the graft donor. The material sequenced was CD4+ T cells from blood, taken at the 22-month timepoint.

The CDR3 DNA reads as TGTGCCAGCAGTTACTCCCAGAGGGGCTACGAGCAGTACTTC. Translated: CASSYSQRGYEQYF. This chain uses TRBV6-6 with TRBJ2-7; D is possibly TRBD1 or TRBD2 (5 bases each). The CDR3 loop spans 14 amino acids. CDR1 MNHNY and CDR2 SVGAGI come from the germline V gene (reference sequence). V lost 0 bases and J 3 bases, leaving 9 bases between the germline ends.